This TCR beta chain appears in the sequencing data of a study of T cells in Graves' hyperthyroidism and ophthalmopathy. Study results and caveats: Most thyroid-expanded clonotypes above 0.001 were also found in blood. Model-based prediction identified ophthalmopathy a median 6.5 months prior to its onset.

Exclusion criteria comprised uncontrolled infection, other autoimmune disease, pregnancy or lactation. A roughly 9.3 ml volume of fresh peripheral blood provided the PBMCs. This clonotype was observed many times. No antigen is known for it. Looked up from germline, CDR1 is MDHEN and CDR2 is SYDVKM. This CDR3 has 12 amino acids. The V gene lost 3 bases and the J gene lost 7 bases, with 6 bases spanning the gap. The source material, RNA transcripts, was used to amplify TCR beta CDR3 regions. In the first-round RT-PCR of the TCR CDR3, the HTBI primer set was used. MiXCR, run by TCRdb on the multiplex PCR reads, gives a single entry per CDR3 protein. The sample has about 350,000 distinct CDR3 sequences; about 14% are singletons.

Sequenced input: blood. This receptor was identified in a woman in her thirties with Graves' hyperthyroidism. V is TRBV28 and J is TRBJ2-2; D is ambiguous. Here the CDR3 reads CASSFPVGELFF. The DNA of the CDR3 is TGTGCCAGCAGTTTCCCTGTCGGGGAGCTGTTTTTT.